These 14 T cell receptor beta chains came from one sample sequenced in a study of early T cells in non-severe SARS-CoV-2 infection. TCRdb re-derived calls from the 5' RACE reads in MiXCR, one entry per CDR3 protein. The sample has 30,000 or so distinct CDR3 sequences, under 6% seen once; the top ten hold about a fifth. Sequencing was performed on whole blood. These receptors originate from an adult who was a healthcare worker with PCR-confirmed SARS-CoV-2 infection or an uninfected control (not recorded which).

This clonotype was seen many times. The V call is TRBV6-6, the J call TRBJ2-7, with D perhaps matching TRBD1 (6 bases). V was clipped by 2 bases and J by 2 bases, with 10 bases between them. The CDR3 spans 14 residues. Germline values: CDR1 MNHNY, CDR2 SVGAGI (reference sequence). Written as DNA, the CDR3 is TGTGCCAGCAGTTACCAGGGGACGACCTACGAGCAGTACTTC. Protein sequence: CASSYQGTTYEQYF.

The sample holds many counts of this clonotype. V is TRBV7-9 and J is TRBJ1-2; possible D gene TRBD1, 5 bases. The germline V gene encodes CDR1 SEHNR and CDR2 FQNEAQ (reference sequence). Trimming removed 5 bases at V and 0 bases at J, with 19 bases between. The length of the CDR3 is 17 residues. The CDR3 nucleotides are TGTGCCAGCAGCCAATTACGGGAACAGGCACCTAACTATGGCTACACCTTC. Its translation is CASSQLREQAPNYGYTF.

This clonotype was recorded many times. The chain employs TRBV11-3 and TRBJ2-1; D might be TRBD1 (5 bases). Germline V gene sequence: CDR1 SGHNT, CDR2 YENEEA. V lost 5 bases and J 2 bases, leaving 13 bases between the germline ends. The CDR3 sequence is 15 residues long. Here the CDR3 DNA reads TGTGCCAGCAGCACAAGGGGTACCACCTACAATGAGCAGTTCTTC. Amino acids: CASSTRGTTYNEQFF.

This clonotype was counted ten times or more. V usage is TRBV7-2 and J usage is TRBJ2-3; 7 bases map to TRBD2. The CDR3 runs 15 residues. Germline lookup yields CDR1 SGHTA and CDR2 FQGNSA. After removal of 1 base from V and 5 bases from J, the junction contained 6 bases not matched to a gene. CDR3 in amino acids: CASSLGPGGRDTQYF. The CDR3, as DNA: TGTGCCAGCAGCTTAGGGCCGGGGGGACGAGATACGCAGTATTTT. Drawing the rest from reference TRBV7-2 and TRBJ2-3, the complete variable domain is GAGVSQSPSNKVTEKGKDVELRCDPISGHTALYWYRQSLGQGLEFLIYFQGNSAPDKSGLPSDRFSAERTGGSVSTLTIQRTQQEDSAVYLCASSLGPGGRDTQYFGPGTRLTVL.

This clonotype was seen ten or more times. This rearrangement joins TRBV5-1 to TRBJ2-3; TRBD1 is a possible D gene (6 bases). V lost 6 bases, J lost 2 bases, and 10 bases lay in between. Germline CDR1 and CDR2: SGHRS and YFSETQ. The CDR3 has 13 amino acids. The CDR3 DNA sequence: TGCGCCAGCAACTCAGGGGTCACAGATACGCAGTATTTT. It translates to CASNSGVTDTQYF.

This clonotype was seen many times. The chain carries TRBV20-1 and TRBJ1-4; D unresolved. Germline-derived CDR1 and CDR2 are DFQATT and SNEGSKA (reference sequence). CDR3 length: 15 residues. Deletions cut 1 base from V and 8 bases from J, with 17 bases between. The CDR3, as DNA: TGCAGTGCTAGAGTGCAGAGTGATTCTGTCGAAAAACTGTTTTTT. It specifies CSARVQSDSVEKLFF.

In this sample, this clonotype turned up many times. The chain joins TRBV30 to TRBJ2-2; 13 bases align to TRBD2. J was trimmed by 4 bases and V by 3 bases; bases with no gene match: 5. Looked up from germline, CDR1 is GTSNPN and CDR2 is SVGIG (reference sequence). The CDR3 is made up of 16 amino acids. This CDR3 reads CAWSAGLAGATGELFF. CDR3 nucleotides: TGTGCCTGGAGCGCTGGACTAGCGGGGGCCACCGGGGAGCTGTTTTTT.

There are many counts of this clonotype. The V gene is TRBV30, the J gene TRBJ1-2; D is unresolved. The CDR3 consists of 13 residues. Per germline, CDR1 GTSNPN and CDR2 SVGIG (reference sequence). The V end lost 5 bases, the J end lost 4 bases, and 14 bases lay between the germline ends. The CDR3 protein is CAWSSNSFYGYTF. CDR3 nucleotide sequence: TGTGCCTGGTCCTCGAACAGTTTCTATGGCTACACCTTC.

The chain uses TRBV6-1 and TRBJ1-1; no definite D call. This CDR3 has 12 residues. The V end was cut by 2 bases, the J end by 11 bases, with 12 bases between. Germline CDR1 MNHNS, CDR2 SASEGT. The CDR3, as DNA: TGTGCCAGCAGTGAATACAGACCTAGGGCTTTCTTT. Its translation: CASSEYRPRAFF.

This clonotype was seen many times. The CDR3 loop is CATAIEGGTDTQYF. The CDR3, as DNA: TGTGCCACCGCTATTGAGGGGGGCACAGATACGCAGTATTTT. The gene calls are TRBV28 and TRBJ2-3; D is perhaps TRBD1 (6 bases). This CDR3 has 14 residues. CDR1 and CDR2 from the germline V gene are MDHEN and SYDVKM. The V and J ends lost 10 bases and 1 base respectively, with 15 bases between them.

At least ten counts were recorded for this clonotype. This chain connects TRBV5-4 to TRBJ1-1, with no clear D. CDR3 length equals 15 residues. V was pared by 0 bases and J by 5 bases, with 14 bases between. Germline values: CDR1 SGHNT, CDR2 YYREEE (reference sequence). Here the CDR3 reads CASSLGRQSWTEAFF. DNA of the CDR3: TGTGCCAGCAGCTTGGGTCGACAAAGTTGGACTGAAGCTTTCTTT.

The table lists this clonotype with many counts. V gene TRBV24-1 combines with J gene TRBJ1-5; D call uncertain. This CDR3 is built from 14 residues. Germline V gene sequence: CDR1 KGHDR, CDR2 SFDVKD. The V end lost 3 bases, the J end lost 6 bases, and 11 bases lay between the germline ends. This CDR3 reads CATSDARASQPQHF. CDR3 coding DNA: TGTGCCACCAGTGATGCGCGGGCTAGTCAGCCCCAGCATTTT.

There are many counts of this clonotype. The chain is built from TRBV5-1 and TRBJ2-1; D assignment may be TRBD1 or TRBD2 (5 bases each). The CDR3 totals 16 residues. Germline V CDR1 and CDR2: SGHRS, YFSETQ. V shed 0 bases and J shed 0 bases, with 10 bases lying between them. This CDR3 reads CASSLGWGSSYNEQFF. DNA for the CDR3: TGCGCCAGCAGCTTGGGCTGGGGGAGCTCCTACAATGAGCAGTTCTTC.

This clonotype showed up many times. The chain couples TRBV18 to TRBJ2-5; unclear D gene. CDR3 size: 14 residues. The ends were cut back, 0 bases at V and 0 bases at J, with 5 bases in the middle. Germline lookup yields CDR1 KGHSH and CDR2 LQKENI. CDR3 sequence: CASSPPLYQETQYF. For the CDR3, the DNA is TGTGCCAGCTCACCACCCCTGTACCAAGAGACCCAGTACTTC.